This T cell receptor beta chain appears in the sequencing data of a study of blood T cell repertoires in COVID-19. The protocol was immunoSEQ multiplex PCR, while the TCRdb copy is restricted to in-frame clones and leaves out a portion. The table has 190,000 or so clones, 87% seen once. V was trimmed by 6 bases and J by 0 bases, leaving 12 bases between them. Germline CDR1 and CDR2: WNHNN and SYGVQD (reference sequence). CDR3 length: 15 amino acids. All enrollees were roughly 18 to 100 years old and from fewer than 30 US areas. A single count supports this clone. Sequencing was done on a sample of PBMCs or T cells enriched from blood (not recorded which). The sequence was collected from a woman aged 25 to 45 who had recovered from COVID-19. V usage is TRBV10-1 and J usage is TRBJ1-5; tentatively, D is TRBD1 (6 bases). The CDR3 reads CASSEDSYSNQPQHF. The CDR3 bases are TGCGCCAGCAGCGAGGACAGCTATAGCAATCAGCCCCAGCATTTT.